The 19 T cell receptor beta chains below were found in one sample sequenced in a study of beta chain features in type 1 diabetes. The authors reverse transcribed all of the isolated RNA, so sequencing captured expressed TCRB transcripts. Profiled with immunoSEQ multiplex PCR; TCRdb holds only in-frame clones, not every one. The sample has nearly 250,000 clones; less than 15% are singletons. Specimen: naive CD4+ T cells from blood. These receptors were taken from a woman aged 40 to 50 in good health.

This rearrangement joins TRBV14 to TRBJ1-2, with TRBD1 identical over 8 bases. The CDR3 spans 17 residues. CDR1 SGHDN and CDR2 FVKESK come from the germline V gene. The junction had 10 bases not matched to a gene; V was cut back by 1 base and J by 3 bases. CDR3 DNA sequence: TGTGCCAGCAGCCAAGGAGACAGGGGCCCTAGGGACTATGGCTACACCTTC. It encodes CASSQGDRGPRDYGYTF.

This rearrangement joins TRBV6-1 to TRBJ2-5; 7 bases agree with TRBD1. The CDR3 consists of 15 residues. V trimming: 7 bases; J trimming: 1 base; junction bases outside the gene matches: 9. The germline gives CDR1 MNHNS, CDR2 SASEGT. CDR3 nucleotides: TGTGCCAGCACTCCTTTCGGGACAGCCCAAGAGACCCAGTACTTC. Translated, it gives CASTPFGTAQETQYF.

The table lists this clone with a few counts. CDR3 in amino acids: CASSVTGETQYF. The CDR3 DNA is TGTGCCAGCAGCGTGACTGGAGAGACCCAGTACTTC. V usage is TRBV7-8 and J usage is TRBJ2-5; no firm D call. The CDR3 extends over 12 amino acids. Trimming removed 5 bases at V and 4 bases at J, with 8 bases between. The V gene's germline CDR1 is SGHVS and CDR2 FQNEAQ. Using reference TRBV7-8 and TRBJ2-5 for the parts outside the CDR3, the full variable domain is GAGVSQSPRYKVAKRGQDVALRCDPISGHVSLFWYQQALGQGPEFLTYFQNEAQLDKSGLPSDRFFAERPEGSVSTLKIQRTQQEDSAVYLCASSVTGETQYFGPGTRLLVL.

The V and J genes are TRBV29-1 and TRBJ1-1; TRBD1 aligns across 11 bases. The germline V gene has CDR1 SQVTM and CDR2 ANQGSEA. The CDR3 length is 17 residues. V lost 6 bases and J lost 0; bases outside the gene matches: 12. CDR3 amino acids: CSVRGGDRGSMNTEAFF. Here the CDR3 DNA reads TGCAGCGTGCGCGGCGGGGACAGGGGGTCTATGAACACTGAAGCTTTCTTT.

V gene TRBV25-1 combines with J gene TRBJ2-1; 9 nucleotides agree with TRBD1. V shed 5 bases and J 7 bases; nucleotides not matched to a gene: 15. The germline gives CDR1 MGHDK, CDR2 SYGVNS. There are 17 residues in the CDR3. The CDR3 region is CASSQSGTGRGINEQFF. CDR3 bases: TGTGCCAGCAGTCAGTCAGGGACAGGGAGGGGAATAAATGAGCAGTTCTTC. Supplemented by reference TRBV25-1 and TRBJ2-1, the full variable domain reads EADIYQTPRYLVIGTGKKITLECSQTMGHDKMYWYQQDPGMELHLIHYSYGVNSTEKGDLSSESTVSRIRTEHFPLTLESARPSHTSQYLCASSQSGTGRGINEQFFGPGTRLTVL.

The chain uses TRBV2 and TRBJ2-7; 10 positions match TRBD2. Germline loops: CDR1 SNHLY, CDR2 FYNNEI. V was clipped by 3 bases and J by 2 bases; unmatched bases: 4. The CDR3 spans 15 residues. DNA of the CDR3: TGTGCCAGCAGTGACCCAGCGGGGGGGGCCTACGAGCAGTACTTC. Translation: CASSDPAGGAYEQYF.

This clone has more than one count but fewer than ten. This chain connects TRBV18 to TRBJ1-4; D is unresolved. The germline gives CDR1 KGHSH, CDR2 LQKENI. This CDR3 comprises 15 residues. V was pared by 8 bases and J by 8 bases, with 21 bases between. The CDR3 DNA reads as TGTGCCAGCACGCCTTCGGGGTTGAAGGGCGAAAAACTGTTTTTT. Translated, it gives CASTPSGLKGEKLFF.

The chain uses TRBV5-4 and TRBJ2-1; 8 nucleotides line up with TRBD1. After removal of 4 bases from V and 0 bases from J, the junction contained 18 bases not matched to a gene. Germline values: CDR1 SGHNT, CDR2 YYREEE (reference sequence). The CDR3 covers 20 residues. CDR3 residues: CASSPPWDRTVHSSYNEQFF. For the CDR3, the DNA is TGTGCCAGCAGCCCTCCCTGGGACAGGACCGTCCACAGCTCCTACAATGAGCAGTTCTTC.

This clone was counted between two and nine times. The rearrangement uses TRBV11-2 and TRBJ1-1, with 9 bases lining up with TRBD1. CDR3 length: 11 amino acids. Germline CDR1 is SGHAT and CDR2 is FQNNGV. V gave up 4 bases and J gave up 11 bases; unmatched junction bases: 2. The CDR3 reads CASSWDRAAFF. DNA of the CDR3: TGTGCCAGCAGCTGGGACAGGGCCGCTTTCTTT.

This clone was detected a few times. The chain joins TRBV29-1 to TRBJ1-3, with 7 bases identical to TRBD1. Germline V gives CDR1 SQVTM, CDR2 ANQGSEA. CDR3 length equals 14 residues. V lost 6 bases to trimming and J lost 0 bases; unmatched junction nucleotides: 5. The CDR3 is CSVDRDGSGNTIYF. The CDR3 DNA reads as TGCAGCGTAGACAGGGACGGCTCTGGAAACACCATATATTTT.

The chain uses TRBV2 and TRBJ2-7, with 7 bases lining up with TRBD2. Germline V lookup: CDR1 SNHLY, CDR2 FYNNEI. The V segment lost 3 bases and the J segment 2 bases; nucleotides outside the gene matches: 7. This CDR3 is built from 15 residues. The CDR3 region has the DNA TGTGCCAGCAGTGATAGGAGCGGGACTACCTACGAGCAGTACTTC. Translated: CASSDRSGTTYEQYF. Full variable domain (remainder filled in from reference TRBV2 and TRBJ2-7): EPEVTQTPSHQVTQMGQEVILRCVPISNHLYFYWYRQILGQKVEFLVSFYNNEISEKSEIFDDQFSVERPDGSNFTLKIRSTKLEDSAMYFCASSDRSGTTYEQYFGPGTRLTVT.

The V gene is TRBV7-9, the J gene TRBJ2-3; D not resolved. This CDR3 region has 14 residues. V was trimmed by 2 bases and J by 2 bases, leaving 8 bases between them. Per germline, CDR1 SEHNR and CDR2 FQNEAQ (reference sequence). The CDR3 here is CASSLYGFTDTQYF. The CDR3 DNA sequence: TGTGCCAGCAGCTTATACGGTTTCACAGATACGCAGTATTTT.

The sample holds a few counts of this clone. This chain joins TRBV29-1 and TRBJ2-7, with D hard to call. The germline V gene encodes CDR1 SQVTM and CDR2 ANQGSEA. The CDR3 extends over 12 amino acids. Trimming stripped 3 bases from V and 10 bases from J, with 16 bases between. The CDR3 region has the DNA TGCAGCGTTGATTTGGGCACCTCATTTCAGTACTTC. Protein: CSVDLGTSFQYF.

The V and J genes are TRBV2 and TRBJ2-7, with TRBD2 as a possible D gene (5 bases). V dropped 10 bases and J dropped 5 bases, with 21 bases sitting between them. Germline CDR1 is SNHLY and CDR2 is FYNNEI. The CDR3 has 14 residues. In nucleotides, the CDR3 is TGTGCCAACTGTTTTAGCGACGTACGTGACGAGCAGTACTTC. Translation: CANCFSDVRDEQYF.

The chain employs TRBV27 and TRBJ2-5; 9 nucleotides agree with TRBD1. CDR3 length: 17 residues. The germline V gene has CDR1 MNHEY and CDR2 SMNVEV (reference sequence). V lost 5 bases, J lost 1 base, and 11 bases stayed unmatched. CDR3: CASSQRTGEGPQETQYF. The DNA for the CDR3 is TGTGCCAGCAGTCAAAGGACAGGGGAGGGGCCCCAAGAGACCCAGTACTTC.

V and J are TRBV6-5 and TRBJ1-2; TRBD1 matches at 8 bases. Germline V gene data show CDR1 as MNHEY and CDR2 as SVGAGI. The V gene end was trimmed by 7 bases and the J gene end by 7 bases; junction bases not matched to a gene: 5. The CDR3 loop spans 12 amino acids. CDR3 nucleotide sequence: TGTGCCAGCACCGGACAGGGACTTGGCTACACCTTC. Protein: CASTGQGLGYTF.

A few counts support this clone. The chain couples TRBV18 to TRBJ1-2; D is possibly TRBD1 (5 bases). Deletions cut 4 bases from V and 5 bases from J, with 17 bases between. Germline values: CDR1 KGHSH, CDR2 LQKENI. CDR3 length: 15 residues. The CDR3 coding sequence is TGTGCCAGCTCACATGAATTTGACAGTCCGTATGGCTACACCTTC. This gives the protein CASSHEFDSPYGYTF.

This clone has a handful of counts. This sequence joins TRBV19 and TRBJ2-7; D perhaps matches TRBD1 (6 bases). Trimming removed 9 bases from V and 4 bases from J, with 19 bases in between. The germline gives CDR1 LNHDA, CDR2 SQIVND (reference sequence). The CDR3 has 14 residues. The CDR3 sequence: CASARDRGGYEQYF. DNA of the CDR3: TGTGCCAGCGCCCGGGACCGAGGGGGTTACGAGCAGTACTTC.

This rearrangement joins TRBV6-5 to TRBJ1-6; a weak D match, TRBD1 (6 bases). Per the germline V gene, CDR1 is MNHEY and CDR2 is SVGAGI. Deletions cut 8 bases from V and 6 bases from J, with 11 bases between. The CDR3 length is 13 residues. The CDR3: CASHRVLNSPLHF. CDR3 nucleotide sequence: TGTGCCAGCCACAGGGTCCTTAATTCACCCCTCCACTTT.